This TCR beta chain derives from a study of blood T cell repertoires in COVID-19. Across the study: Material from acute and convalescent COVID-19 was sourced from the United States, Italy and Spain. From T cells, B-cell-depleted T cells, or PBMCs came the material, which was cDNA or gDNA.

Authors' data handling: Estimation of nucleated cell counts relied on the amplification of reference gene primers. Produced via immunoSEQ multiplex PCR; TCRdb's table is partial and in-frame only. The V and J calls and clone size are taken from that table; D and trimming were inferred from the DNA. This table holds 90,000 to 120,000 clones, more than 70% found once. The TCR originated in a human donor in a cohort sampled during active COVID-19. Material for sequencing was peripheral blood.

In DNA, the CDR3 is TGTGCCAGCAGTCAACAGGGAGGCAATCAGCCCCAGCATTTT. This encodes CASSQQGGNQPQHF. J is TRBJ1-5 and V is TRBV6-5; D might be TRBD1 (6 bases). V gave up 5 bases and J gave up 2 bases, with 10 bases separating them. Looked up from germline, CDR1 is MNHEY and CDR2 is SVGAGI. CDR3 length: 14 residues.